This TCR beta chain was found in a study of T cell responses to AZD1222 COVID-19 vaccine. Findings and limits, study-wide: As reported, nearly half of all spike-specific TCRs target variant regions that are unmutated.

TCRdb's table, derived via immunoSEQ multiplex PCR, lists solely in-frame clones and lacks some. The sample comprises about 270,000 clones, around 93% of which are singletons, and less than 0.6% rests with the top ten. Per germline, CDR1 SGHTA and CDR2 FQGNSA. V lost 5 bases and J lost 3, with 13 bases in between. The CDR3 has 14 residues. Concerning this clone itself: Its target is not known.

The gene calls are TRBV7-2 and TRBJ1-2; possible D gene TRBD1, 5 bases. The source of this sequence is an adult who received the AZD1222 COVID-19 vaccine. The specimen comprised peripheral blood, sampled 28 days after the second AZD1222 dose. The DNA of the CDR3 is TGTGCCAGCAGCCTCGAGGGGCGCTACTATGGCTACACCTTC. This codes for CASSLEGRYYGYTF.